These 28 T cell receptor beta chains were all obtained from the same sample, sequenced in a study of shared clonotypes between healthy human individuals. Here immunoSEQ multiplex PCR was the method, and the copy in TCRdb shows in-frame clones only, minus some. This table holds roughly 1,100,000 clones, around 74% found once. Sequencing was done on a sample of memory CD4+ T cells sorted from blood. The subset denotes: CD45RA-negative fraction. The receptor source for this set is a man aged 18 to 29 in good health.

This clone has just one count. V is TRBV5-4 and J is TRBJ2-3; the match to TRBD2 covers 13 bases. CDR1 SGHNT and CDR2 YYREEE come from the germline V gene (reference sequence). V gave up 2 bases and J gave up 2 bases; unmatched junction bases: 5. The CDR3 length is 17 residues. CDR3 DNA sequence: TGTGCCAGCAGCTTAAAGACTAGCGGGGGGTTCACAGATACGCAGTATTTT. Its protein product is CASSLKTSGGFTDTQYF.

The chain uses TRBV27 and TRBJ2-1; 10 bases map to TRBD2. The V segment lost 8 bases and the J segment 4 bases; nucleotides outside the gene matches: 11. The germline V gene encodes CDR1 MNHEY and CDR2 SMNVEV (reference sequence). CDR3 length equals 16 residues. The CDR3 nucleotides read TGTGCCAGCTCACGCGTAACTAGCGGGAATTACAATGAGCAGTTCTTC. Translating gives CASSRVTSGNYNEQFF.

The chain links TRBV25-1 to TRBJ2-5, with a tentative D call TRBD2 (6 bases). This CDR3 region has 13 residues. The V end was cut by 7 bases, the J end by 5 bases, with 14 bases between. Germline lookup yields CDR1 MGHDK and CDR2 SYGVNS. The chain's CDR3 is CASTGGPGETQYF. The CDR3 nucleotides are TGTGCCAGCACAGGAGGGCCGGGTGAGACCCAGTACTTC.

V and J are TRBV19 and TRBJ1-3, with D perhaps matching TRBD1 (6 bases). The germline V gene encodes CDR1 LNHDA and CDR2 SQIVND (reference sequence). The CDR3 totals 15 residues. V lost 2 bases and J 0 bases, leaving 8 bases between the germline ends. CDR3 loop: CASSITGLSGNTIYF. The CDR3 bases are TGTGCCAGTAGTATAACAGGGCTCTCTGGAAACACCATATATTTT.

V and J are TRBV19 and TRBJ1-5; possible D gene TRBD1, 5 bases. Trimming removed 7 bases from V and 5 bases from J, with 9 bases in between. Germline CDR1 and CDR2: LNHDA and SQIVND (reference sequence). The CDR3 sequence is 12 residues long. The CDR3 nucleotides are TGTGCCAGTAAGTTGGGGGATCAGCCCCAGCATTTT. It encodes CASKLGDQPQHF.

This sequence joins TRBV19 and TRBJ1-1; D might be TRBD1 (5 bases). This CDR3 region has 13 residues. Per germline, CDR1 LNHDA and CDR2 SQIVND (reference sequence). V lost 10 bases and J 1 base, leaving 13 bases between the germline ends. The CDR3 sequence is CATRGSTNTEAFF. As DNA, the CDR3 is TGTGCCACCCGGGGGTCAACGAACACTGAAGCTTTCTTT. The full variable domain, with the rest looked up from reference TRBV19 and TRBJ1-1, is DGGITQSPKYLFRKEGQNVTLSCEQNLNHDAMYWYRQDPGQGLRLIYYSQIVNDFQKGDIAEGYSVSREKKESFPLTVTSAQKNPTAFYLCATRGSTNTEAFFGQGTRLTVV.

This clone was seen more than once but under ten times. V and J are TRBV5-1 and TRBJ2-7; the D gene could be TRBD1 or TRBD2 (5 bases each). The V end lost 1 base, the J end lost 2 bases, and 13 bases lay between the germline ends. The length of the CDR3 is 15 residues. CDR1 is SGHRS, CDR2 YFSETQ, per germline. For the CDR3, the DNA is TGCGCCAGCAGCTTGATGGGGACCCAAGCCTACGAGCAGTACTTC. Translation: CASSLMGTQAYEQYF.

The chain joins TRBV28 to TRBJ2-7, with 9 bases fitting TRBD1. With 6 bases clipped from V and 7 bases from J, the junction kept 7 bases outside the gene matches. This CDR3 spans 13 amino acids. Germline CDR1 reads MDHEN; CDR2 reads SYDVKM. The CDR3 bases are TGTGCCAGCAGGGACAGGGGCCCGTGGGAGCAGTACTTC. Protein product: CASRDRGPWEQYF. The complete variable domain, with remaining parts taken from reference TRBV28 and TRBJ2-7, reads DVKVTQSSRYLVKRTGEKVFLECVQDMDHENMFWYRQDPGLGLRLIYFSYDVKMKEKGDIPEGYSVSREKKERFSLILESASTNQTSMYLCASRDRGPWEQYFGPGTRLTVT.

A few counts support this clone. This sequence joins TRBV4-1 and TRBJ1-5; 9 bases fit TRBD1. CDR1 and CDR2 (germline): MGHRA, YSYEKL. The CDR3 contains 15 residues. The junction had 3 bases not matched to a gene; V was cut back by 5 bases and J by 1 base. This chain's CDR3 is CASSYGQGSNQPQHF. The CDR3 region has the DNA TGCGCCAGCAGCTACGGACAGGGGAGCAATCAGCCCCAGCATTTT.

The J gene is TRBJ2-3, the V gene TRBV14; TRBD1 is a possible D gene (6 bases). The CDR3 runs to 14 residues. Between the trimmed V and J ends, which lost 5 bases and 2 bases, there was a span of 11 bases. Germline CDR1 SGHDN, CDR2 FVKESK. CDR3 sequence reads: CASSSRTVTDTQYF. CDR3 in DNA: TGTGCCAGCAGCAGTCGGACAGTCACAGATACGCAGTATTTT.

This chain connects TRBV25-1 to TRBJ1-2; 9 bases fit TRBD1. Germline lookup yields CDR1 MGHDK and CDR2 SYGVNS. This CDR3 has 16 amino acids. V was pared by 0 bases and J by 11 bases, with 13 bases of the junction left unmatched. The CDR3 nucleotides read TGTGCCAGCAGTGAATATCCGGGACAGGGAACGAGGGAATACACCTTC. It yields the protein CASSEYPGQGTREYTF.

The chain carries TRBV10-2 and TRBJ2-3, with D hard to call. Germline CDR1 WSHSY, CDR2 SAAADI. V was trimmed by 6 bases and J by 1 base, leaving 8 bases between them. The CDR3 runs to 13 residues. The CDR3: CASRAQGTDTQYF. Here the CDR3 DNA reads TGCGCCAGCAGAGCCCAGGGCACAGATACGCAGTATTTT.

The V gene is TRBV7-3, the J gene TRBJ2-5; 7 bases map to TRBD2. The CDR3 has 15 amino acids. The V gene's germline CDR1 is SGHTA and CDR2 FQGTGA. J was trimmed by 5 bases and V by 0 bases; bases with no gene match: 6. The CDR3: CASSLTAQGGETQYF. CDR3 coding DNA: TGTGCCAGCAGCTTAACTGCCCAGGGAGGGGAGACCCAGTACTTC.

The V and J genes are TRBV10-1 and TRBJ1-1; a possible D gene is TRBD1 (5 bases). The length of the CDR3 is 15 residues. Germline values: CDR1 WNHNN, CDR2 SYGVQD (reference sequence). V was trimmed by 4 bases and J by 4 bases, leaving 16 bases between them. The DNA of the CDR3 is TGCGCCAGCAGTGCGAGTATCAGAGGGACCACTGAAGCTTTCTTT. Protein sequence: CASSASIRGTTEAFF.

The chain has TRBV5-6 and TRBJ2-5; TRBD2 matches at 11 bases. J lost 5 bases, V lost 2 bases, and 8 bases had no gene match. The CDR3 has 16 residues. Germline V gene data show CDR1 as SGHDT and CDR2 as YYEEEE. CDR3 sequence: CASSFLAGGVEETQYF. Here the CDR3 DNA reads TGTGCCAGCAGCTTTCTAGCGGGAGGTGTGGAGGAGACCCAGTACTTC. The variable domain in full, with the rest retrieved from reference TRBV5-6 and TRBJ2-5, is DAGVTQSPTHLIKTRGQQVTLRCSPKSGHDTVSWYQQALGQGPQFIFQYYEEEERQRGNFPDRFSGHQFPNYSSELNVNALLLGDSALYLCASSFLAGGVEETQYFGPGTRLLVL.

This clone was counted only a few times. CDR3 protein: CASSRDRENTEAFF. The CDR3 nucleotides read TGTGCCAGTAGTAGGGACAGGGAGAACACTGAAGCTTTCTTT. This chain links TRBV19 with TRBJ1-1; TRBD1 matches at 9 bases. CDR1 is LNHDA, CDR2 SQIVND, per germline (reference sequence). Trimming took 4 bases from V and 1 from J; bases not matched to a gene: 1. The CDR3 covers 14 residues.

This clone was counted only a few times. V usage is TRBV2 and J usage is TRBJ2-1; 7 bases match TRBD2. V dropped 4 bases and J dropped 2; count of bases not matched to a gene: 17. From germline, CDR1 is SNHLY and CDR2 FYNNEI. The CDR3 totals 19 residues. CDR3 protein: CASSAAVAGSSGAYNEQFF. The DNA of the CDR3 is TGTGCCAGCAGTGCGGCAGTCGCCGGATCTAGCGGTGCCTACAATGAGCAGTTCTTC. Supplemented by reference TRBV2 and TRBJ2-1, the full variable domain reads EPEVTQTPSHQVTQMGQEVILRCVPISNHLYFYWYRQILGQKVEFLVSFYNNEISEKSEIFDDQFSVERPDGSNFTLKIRSTKLEDSAMYFCASSAAVAGSSGAYNEQFFGPGTRLTVL.

This clone was observed a handful of times. This chain uses TRBV14 with TRBJ2-5; unclear D gene. V was cut by 0 bases and J by 5 bases, with 22 bases left in between. CDR3 length equals 18 residues. Germline V CDR1 and CDR2: SGHDN, FVKESK. DNA of the CDR3: TGTGCCAGCAGCCAAGATGAACATGGATTATTTCGGGCGGAGACCCAGTACTTC. Its protein is CASSQDEHGLFRAETQYF.

V and J are TRBV5-1 and TRBJ2-3; 10 nucleotides line up with TRBD2. The ends lost 7 bases at V and 2 bases at J; junction bases unmatched: 7. Germline V lookup: CDR1 SGHRS, CDR2 YFSETQ. The CDR3 loop spans 15 amino acids. The DNA of the CDR3 is TGCGCCAGCTCGGGGACTAGCGATCTCACAGATACGCAGTATTTT. Its translation is CASSGTSDLTDTQYF.

The rearrangement uses TRBV5-4 and TRBJ2-5; D is tentatively TRBD1 or TRBD2 (6 bases each). V gave up 1 base and J gave up 5 bases, with 15 bases separating them. The CDR3 covers 15 residues. The germline CDR1 and CDR2 sequences are SGHNT and YYREEE (reference sequence). CDR3: CASSLSGAGRETQYF. The CDR3 DNA is TGTGCCAGCAGCTTGTCAGGGGCGGGGAGGGAGACCCAGTACTTC.

The V and J genes are TRBV28 and TRBJ1-2, with TRBD1 as a possible D gene (6 bases). V was shortened by 5 bases and J by 4 bases, with 11 bases between the two germline ends. This CDR3 is 13 amino acids long. Germline CDR1 reads MDHEN; CDR2 reads SYDVKM. The CDR3 coding sequence is TGTGCCAGCAGTCCACAGGGCCCCTATGGCTACACCTTC. It yields the protein CASSPQGPYGYTF.

The chain joins TRBV5-1 to TRBJ1-1; D uncertain. Per germline, CDR1 SGHRS and CDR2 YFSETQ. The CDR3 contains 14 residues. V lost 4 bases and J 1 base, leaving 11 bases between the germline ends. CDR3 nucleotide sequence: TGCGCCAGCAGCGCTACACTAACGAACACTGAAGCTTTCTTT. Protein: CASSATLTNTEAFF. Drawing the rest from reference TRBV5-1 and TRBJ1-1, the complete variable domain is KAGVTQTPRYLIKTRGQQVTLSCSPISGHRSVSWYQQTPGQGLQFLFEYFSETQRNKGNFPGRFSGRQFSNSRSEMNVSTLELGDSALYLCASSATLTNTEAFFGQGTRLTVV.

Note on this clone: The junction shows a germline mismatch at one end, possibly a read error. The chain is built from TRBV6-5 and TRBJ2-2; tentatively, D is TRBD2 (6 bases). Germline V CDR1 and CDR2: MNHEY, SVGAGI. This CDR3 has 15 residues. The CDR3, as DNA: TGTGCCAGCAGATACTCCTGGCAGGGAGGCGGGGAGCTGTTTTTT. Its protein product is CASRYSWQGGGELFF.

For this clone: Other nucleotide sequences from this sample produce the same CDR3. This chain joins TRBV6-1 and TRBJ1-6; 7 nucleotides agree with TRBD1. Germline V gene sequence: CDR1 MNHNS, CDR2 SASEGT. The ends lost 4 bases at V and 5 bases at J; junction bases unmatched: 2. The CDR3 totals 14 residues. CDR3 in amino acids: CASSGTGNNSPLHF. The CDR3 nucleotides read TGTGCCAGCAGTGGGACAGGCAATAATTCACCCCTCCACTTT.

V usage is TRBV14 and J usage is TRBJ1-4; D remains unclear. Trimming cost V 4 bases and J 1 base, with 16 bases left between them. The CDR3 totals 17 residues. CDR1 SGHDN and CDR2 FVKESK come from the germline V gene. The CDR3 DNA reads as TGTGCCAGCAGCCGAGGAGACGGGTTGCAAACTAATGAAAAACTGTTTTTT. The encoded protein is CASSRGDGLQTNEKLFF.

This clone was seen only a few times. V gene TRBV14 combines with J gene TRBJ1-1; D is unclear. V lost 4 bases and J lost 1, with 7 bases in between. CDR3 size: 13 residues. Germline V lookup: CDR1 SGHDN, CDR2 FVKESK. The CDR3 DNA sequence: TGTGCCAGCAGCCTTAATTGGAACACTGAAGCTTTCTTT. Protein product: CASSLNWNTEAFF.

This clone was counted a few times. J is TRBJ1-2 and V is TRBV18, with TRBD1 identical over 11 bases. Trimming cost V 0 bases and J 9 bases; bases outside gene matches: 6. Germline V gene sequence: CDR1 KGHSH, CDR2 LQKENI. The CDR3 consists of 15 residues. This CDR3 is CASSPPGQGVMSYTF. CDR3 in DNA: TGTGCCAGCTCACCACCGGGACAGGGGGTAATGAGCTACACCTTC.

This chain connects TRBV30 to TRBJ1-2; 7 bases map to TRBD1. Trimming removed 8 bases from V and 8 bases from J; junction bases left unmatched: 14. The CDR3 is made up of 13 amino acids. Germline V lookup: CDR1 GTSNPN, CDR2 SVGIG (reference sequence). The CDR3 coding sequence is TGTGCCACCCTACCCGGGGACAGAGACGGCTACACCTTC. Its protein is CATLPGDRDGYTF.